The 17 T cell receptor beta chains in this list originate from one sample, sequenced in a study of cytomegalovirus exposure and HLA in healthy donors. PCR was performed using 60 Vbeta and 13 Jbeta primers. Repertoires were generated with immunoSEQ multiplex PCR, while TCRdb's copy carries only in-frame clones and drops some. The top ten hold 1.8% of the sample, which has 110,000 to 150,000 clones, more than 7.5% seen once. The material sequenced was PBMCs. The receptors here all came from a man in his forties or fifties in good health and CMV-seronegative.

The J gene is TRBJ2-2, the V gene TRBV19, with 9 bases that match TRBD1. Per germline, CDR1 LNHDA and CDR2 SQIVND (reference sequence). With V trimmed by 4 bases and J by 4 bases, 10 bases remained unmatched. The CDR3 length is 17 residues. CDR3 sequence reads: CASSRAGQGRSTGELFF. DNA of the CDR3: TGTGCCAGTAGTAGGGCCGGACAGGGGAGAAGCACCGGGGAGCTGTTTTTT.

The chain has TRBV5-1 and TRBJ2-5; 9 bases are shared with TRBD1. The trim removed 0 bases at V and 4 bases at J, leaving 4 bases unmatched. The CDR3 runs 15 residues. Germline CDR1 reads SGHRS; CDR2 reads YFSETQ. The CDR3 sequence is CASSLATGGGETQYF. The CDR3 region has the DNA TGCGCCAGCAGCTTGGCGACAGGGGGTGGAGAGACCCAGTACTTC.

The chain recombines TRBV21-1 with TRBJ2-2; the table's D call, TRBD2, has no DNA check behind it. TRBV21-1 corresponds to a pseudogene. The length of the CDR3 is 18 residues. The CDR3 DNA reads as TGTGCCAGCAGCAAAGTTTGGGGTGAGGGACTGAACACCGGGGAGCTGTTTTTT. Protein: CASSKVWGEGLNTGELFF.

This clone has just a few counts. This CDR3 reads CASTGTGALYGYTF. The CDR3 DNA reads TGTGCCAGCACCGGGACAGGGGCACTCTATGGCTACACCTTC. The chain couples TRBV2 to TRBJ1-2, with 10 bases lining up with TRBD1. The CDR3 is 14 amino acids. CDR1 and CDR2 (germline): SNHLY, FYNNEI. Germline trimming cut 7 bases from V and 4 bases from J; bases unmatched to any gene: 6.

This clone was counted a few times. The rearrangement uses TRBV29-1 and TRBJ2-7; perhaps TRBD1 as D (6 bases). The V gene's germline CDR1 is SQVTM and CDR2 ANQGSEA. The CDR3 is 16 amino acids. Between the trimmed V and J ends, which lost 3 bases and 3 bases, there was a span of 21 bases. The CDR3 nucleotides read TGCAGCGTTGACGCTCCGACAGGTTCAACGAACTACGAGCAGTACTTC. Translated, it gives CSVDAPTGSTNYEQYF.

The chain couples TRBV30 to TRBJ2-1; TRBD2 aligns across 7 bases. The germline V gene has CDR1 GTSNPN and CDR2 SVGIG (reference sequence). Unmatched junction bases numbered 6, after V lost 0 bases and J lost 7 bases. The CDR3 totals 14 residues. The chain's CDR3 is CAWSVTSAWNEQFF. In DNA, the CDR3 is TGTGCCTGGAGTGTAACTAGCGCATGGAATGAGCAGTTCTTC.

The genes are TRBV29-1 and TRBJ1-2, with TRBD1 as a possible D gene (6 bases). The V gene lost 7 bases and the J gene lost 3 bases, with 12 bases spanning the gap. From germline, CDR1 is SQVTM and CDR2 ANQGSEA. CDR3 length: 12 amino acids. In nucleotides, the CDR3 is TGCAGCGGGGGGGGCGCAGACTATGGCTACACCTTC. Residues: CSGGGADYGYTF.

This clone was counted a few times. The rearrangement links TRBV27 to TRBJ1-2, with 7 bases fitting TRBD1. CDR3 length: 15 amino acids. The germline CDR1 and CDR2 sequences are MNHEY and SMNVEV (reference sequence). V lost 2 bases, J lost 2 bases, and 5 bases stayed unmatched. The CDR3 DNA sequence: TGTGCCAGCAGTTTAAGGACAGGCGGCAACTATGGCTACACCTTC. Encoded protein: CASSLRTGGNYGYTF.

Many counts were recorded for this clone. This sequence joins TRBV4-1 and TRBJ1-4; TRBD1 is a possible D gene (5 bases). CDR1 and CDR2 (germline): MGHRA, YSYEKL. The V and J ends lost 3 bases and 7 bases respectively, with 9 bases between them. The CDR3 is 13 residues long. CDR3 in amino acids: CASSQGGIEKLFF. DNA of the CDR3: TGCGCCAGCAGCCAGGGGGGGATTGAAAAACTGTTTTTT.

The J gene is TRBJ2-5, the V gene TRBV6-1, with TRBD1 identical over 7 bases. The CDR3 runs 15 residues. Per germline, CDR1 MNHNS and CDR2 SASEGT. After removal of 2 bases from V and 4 bases from J, the junction contained 7 bases not matched to a gene. The CDR3 bases are TGTGCCAGCAGTGAATCACGGACAGGCGGAGAGACCCAGTACTTC. Amino acids: CASSESRTGGETQYF.

The chain recombines TRBV9 with TRBJ1-1, with 9 bases matching TRBD1. Per the germline V gene, CDR1 is SGDLS and CDR2 is YYNGEE. The CDR3 consists of 16 residues. The V and J ends lost 3 bases and 4 bases, in that order; junction bases with no gene match: 10. For the CDR3, the DNA is TGTGCCAGCAGCGCCGGACAGGGGAGATCTCCCACTGAAGCTTTCTTT. This translates into CASSAGQGRSPTEAFF.

The V call is TRBV2, the J call TRBJ1-2; tentatively, D is TRBD1 (5 bases). V lost 7 bases to trimming and J lost 8 bases, with 17 bases between them. The CDR3 length is 13 residues. In germline, CDR1 is SNHLY, CDR2 FYNNEI. The CDR3 sequence is CASTQAGHRGYTF. The CDR3 nucleotides read TGTGCCAGCACCCAAGCGGGGCACCGAGGCTACACCTTC.

This clone was seen a few times. An end of the junction differs from the germline gene, which may be a read error. The J gene is TRBJ1-4, the V gene TRBV6-6; a possible D gene is TRBD1 (6 bases). From germline, CDR1 is MNHNY and CDR2 SVGAGI (reference sequence). There are 14 residues in the CDR3. CDR3 residues: CASSYLGRGGPASF. The DNA for the CDR3 is TGTGCCAGCAGTTACCTTGGGCGGGGGGGGCCTGCGAGTTTT.

The chain recombines TRBV5-1 with TRBJ2-7; 10 bases agree with TRBD2. From germline, CDR1 is SGHRS and CDR2 YFSETQ. The V gene end was trimmed by 0 bases and the J gene end by 4 bases; junction bases not matched to a gene: 4. CDR3 length: 15 amino acids. The CDR3 is CASSLVGTSVYEQYF. CDR3 DNA: TGCGCCAGCAGCTTGGTTGGGACTAGCGTTTACGAGCAGTACTTC.

This clone was picked up a small number of times. The chain employs TRBV6-1 and TRBJ2-2, with D possibly TRBD2 on 5 matching bases. Germline V gene data show CDR1 as MNHNS and CDR2 as SASEGT. Trimming stripped 5 bases from V and 4 bases from J, with 14 bases between. The CDR3 consists of 15 residues. The CDR3 DNA sequence: TGTGCCAGCAGTCAGAGGGTCATTAGCACCGGGGAGCTGTTTTTT. It codes for CASSQRVISTGELFF.

This clone was counted between two and nine times. The CDR3 protein is CASGFSSGTFTGELFF. DNA for the CDR3: TGTGCTAGTGGTTTTTCCAGCGGGACCTTCACCGGGGAGCTGTTTTTT. This chain links TRBV12-5 with TRBJ2-2, with TRBD2 identical over 7 bases. Germline V gene sequence: CDR1 LGHNT, CDR2 FRNRAP. Trimming removed 3 bases from V and 4 bases from J; junction bases left unmatched: 8. CDR3 length: 16 residues.

A few counts support this clone. The J gene is TRBJ1-1, the V gene TRBV4-1, with D perhaps TRBD1 (5 bases). Germline values: CDR1 MGHRA, CDR2 YSYEKL. Trimming removed 4 bases from V and 0 bases from J, with 12 bases in between. CDR3 length equals 15 residues. CDR3 DNA: TGCGCCAGCAGCCCGACTGGGGCAATGAACACTGAAGCTTTCTTT. Encoded protein: CASSPTGAMNTEAFF.